Listed below are T cell receptor beta chains from one sample, sequenced in a study of cytomegalovirus exposure and HLA in healthy donors. The table came from immunoSEQ multiplex PCR; TCRdb's copy has only in-frame clones and leaves some out. The sample yields about 140,000 clones, approximately 82% seen once. The sequencing input was PBMCs. The receptors stem from a man aged 25-40 years in good health and CMV-seropositive. Both conserved end residues are part of each CDR3. The order of the fields is clone size, J gene, V gene, D gene, CDR3 protein, CDR3 DNA. The D gene is left open where the match is weak. Not every row has a clone size; where given, it reads once, few, many or a size class.

-,TRBJ2-5,TRBV2,-,CASCTSTGGIQYF,TGTGCCAGCTGCACTAGTACGGGCGGGATCCAGTACTTC
-,TRBJ1-1,TRBV7-6,TRBD1,CASSPRDRGLTEAFF,TGTGCCAGCAGCCCTCGGGACAGGGGGCTCACTGAAGCTTTCTTT
-,TRBJ2-6,TRBV5-4,TRBD1,CASSLETGTVLSGANVLTF,TGTGCCAGCAGCTTAGAAACCGGGACAGTTCTCTCTGGGGCCAACGTCCTGACTTTC
-,TRBJ1-4,TRBV11-2,TRBD1,CASSVPGQGTKLFF,TGTGCCAGCAGCGTCCCGGGACAGGGAACAAAACTGTTTTTT
-,TRBJ2-7,TRBV6-5,-,CASSYSIPQGHEQYF,TGTGCCAGCAGTTACTCAATCCCGCAGGGCCACGAGCAGTACTTC
-,TRBJ2-5,TRBV28,-,CASSSRPGGETQYF,TGTGCCAGCAGTTCGCGACCGGGCGGGGAGACCCAGTACTTC
few,TRBJ1-2,TRBV18,-,CASSPAGHGYTF,TGTGCCAGCTCACCGGCAGGGCACGGCTACACCTTC
-,TRBJ1-4,TRBV7-2,TRBD1,CASSSRDSFEKLFF,TGTGCCAGCAGCTCTCGGGACAGTTTTGAAAAACTGTTTTTT
-,TRBJ2-1,TRBV7-3,TRBD2,CASSLTPTSEANEQFF,TGTGCCAGCAGCTTAACCCCGACTAGCGAAGCCAATGAGCAGTTCTTC
once,TRBJ1-1,TRBV29-1,TRBD1,CSDWDRGDTEAFF,TGCAGCGATTGGGACAGGGGAGACACTGAAGCTTTCTTT
once,TRBJ2-7,TRBV18,-,CASSPPRDLGGEQYF,TGTGCCAGCTCACCACCGAGAGACCTGGGAGGAGAGCAGTACTTC
-,TRBJ2-3,TRBV5-1,-,CASSLALSPPDTQYF,TGCGCCAGCAGCTTGGCACTTAGCCCCCCAGATACGCAGTATTTT
-,TRBJ1-1,TRBV7-9,-,CASSSDTSAGNTEAFF,TGTGCCAGCAGCTCCGACACCTCAGCGGGGAACACTGAAGCTTTCTTT
-,TRBJ2-3,TRBV27,TRBD2,CASSPSGTTSTDTQYF,TGTGCCAGCAGTCCATCCGGGACTACCTCCACAGATACGCAGTATTTT
-,TRBJ2-7,TRBV27,TRBD1,CASSLGRGTYEQYF,TGTGCCAGCAGTTTAGGCAGGGGGACCTACGAGCAGTACTTC
-,TRBJ2-3,TRBV2,TRBD1,CASSLEGQGPQYF,TGTGCCAGCAGCCTCGAAGGACAGGGGCCGCAGTATTTT
-,TRBJ1-1,TRBV18,-,CASTPKGDTEAFF,TGTGCCAGCACACCCAAGGGGGACACTGAAGCTTTCTTT
-,TRBJ2-7,TRBV2,-,CASSVRGIYTYEQYF,TGTGCCAGCAGTGTCCGGGGTATTTACACCTACGAGCAGTACTTC
-,TRBJ1-1,TRBV2,-,CASSGTEGATEAFF,TGTGCCAGCAGTGGGACGGAGGGAGCCACTGAAGCTTTCTTT